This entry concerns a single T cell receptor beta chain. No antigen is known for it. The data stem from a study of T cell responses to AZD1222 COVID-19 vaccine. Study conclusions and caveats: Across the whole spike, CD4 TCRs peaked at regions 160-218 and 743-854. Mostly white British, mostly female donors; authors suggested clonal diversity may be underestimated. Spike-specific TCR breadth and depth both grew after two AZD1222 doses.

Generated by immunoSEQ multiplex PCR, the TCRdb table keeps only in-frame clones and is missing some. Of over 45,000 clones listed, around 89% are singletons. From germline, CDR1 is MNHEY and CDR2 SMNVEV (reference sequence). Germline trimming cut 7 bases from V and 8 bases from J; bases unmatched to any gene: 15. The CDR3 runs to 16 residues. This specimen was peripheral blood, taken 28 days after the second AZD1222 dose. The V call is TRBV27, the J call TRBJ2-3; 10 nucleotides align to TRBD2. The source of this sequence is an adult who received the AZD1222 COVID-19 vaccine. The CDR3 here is CASTSTSGILWGTQYF. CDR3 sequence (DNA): TGTGCCAGCACGTCTACTAGCGGGATATTATGGGGTACGCAGTATTTT.